The 24 T cell receptor beta chains below all came from one sample that was sequenced in a study of blood T cell repertoires in COVID-19. Assay: immunoSEQ multiplex PCR; the TCRdb copy retains only in-frame clones and omits some. The table includes hundreds of thousands of clones, 80% to 90% detected once. Specimen: PBMCs or T cells enriched from blood (not recorded which). The receptor set was obtained from a man younger than 35 who had recovered from COVID-19.

The chain is built from TRBV7-9 and TRBJ1-2, with 11 nucleotides matching TRBD1. The CDR3 consists of 15 residues. Trimming removed 5 bases from V and 8 bases from J; junction bases left unmatched: 10. Germline values: CDR1 SEHNR, CDR2 FQNEAQ (reference sequence). The CDR3 region is CASSRNGQGARGYTF. CDR3 nucleotides: TGTGCCAGCAGCCGAAACGGACAGGGGGCCAGGGGCTACACCTTC.

This clone was recorded once. The chain employs TRBV19 and TRBJ2-7, with TRBD1 matching over 11 bases. The CDR3 covers 14 residues. Germline lookup yields CDR1 LNHDA and CDR2 SQIVND (reference sequence). With V trimmed by 9 bases and J by 3 bases, 7 bases remained unmatched. The CDR3 DNA sequence: TGTGCCAGCTCAATCGGGACAGGGGGCTACGAGCAGTACTTC. Translated, it gives CASSIGTGGYEQYF.

The J gene is TRBJ2-3, the V gene TRBV7-3, with D possibly TRBD2 on 6 matching bases. Germline V gene lookup returns CDR1 SGHTA and CDR2 FQGTGA. V was pared by 5 bases and J by 1 base, with 22 bases between. CDR3 length: 18 residues. CDR3 nucleotides: TGTGCCAGCAGCCGCTGGGGCGGGAACCCAACTCGCACAGATACGCAGTATTTT. Amino acid sequence: CASSRWGGNPTRTDTQYF. Full variable domain (rest looked up from reference TRBV7-3 and TRBJ2-3): GAGVSQTPSNKVTEKGKYVELRCDPISGHTALYWYRQSLGQGPEFLIYFQGTGAADDSGLPNDRFFAVRPEGSVSTLKIQRTERGDSAVYLCASSRWGGNPTRTDTQYFGPGTRLTVL.

CDR3 nucleotide sequence: TGCAGCGTTGATCAGGGAGGATATGGCTACACCTTC. As protein: CSVDQGGYGYTF. The J gene is TRBJ1-2, the V gene TRBV29-1; TRBD1 might be the D (5 bases). The CDR3 is made up of 12 amino acids. In germline, CDR1 is SQVTM, CDR2 ANQGSEA. V dropped 3 bases and J dropped 5 bases, with 10 bases sitting between them.

This chain connects TRBV24-1 to TRBJ2-1, with 7 bases that match TRBD1. The germline gives CDR1 KGHDR, CDR2 SFDVKD. J gave up 7 bases and V 2 bases, and 4 bases lay outside the gene matches. CDR3 length: 14 amino acids. The CDR3 region is CATSDSYRGNEQFF. The DNA of the CDR3 is TGTGCCACCAGTGATTCCTACAGGGGTAATGAGCAGTTCTTC.

This clone was counted once. The chain combines TRBV6-1 with TRBJ1-4, with TRBD1 matching 7 bases. Germline loops: CDR1 MNHNS, CDR2 SASEGT. The CDR3 consists of 15 residues. With V trimmed by 2 bases and J by 7 bases, 7 bases remained unmatched. The CDR3 here is CASSESTGTSEKLFF. Written as DNA, the CDR3 is TGTGCCAGCAGTGAATCGACAGGGACGAGTGAAAAACTGTTTTTT.

The CDR3 loop reads CASRQVGNTEAFF. The CDR3 region has the DNA TGTGCCAGCCGACAGGTAGGGAACACTGAAGCTTTCTTT. The V call is TRBV18, the J call TRBJ1-1; tentatively, D is TRBD1 (6 bases). Trimming took 8 bases from V and 1 from J, leaving 11 bases between them. Germline V gene data show CDR1 as KGHSH and CDR2 as LQKENI. CDR3 length: 13 residues.

The V gene is TRBV5-1, the J gene TRBJ2-3, with TRBD2 identical over 8 bases. Per the germline V gene, CDR1 is SGHRS and CDR2 is YFSETQ. This CDR3 region has 16 residues. Trimming removed 0 bases from V and 5 bases from J; junction bases left unmatched: 8. CDR3 coding DNA: TGCGCCAGCAGCTTGGATACTAGCGGTGGGGGAGATACGCAGTATTTT. Protein product: CASSLDTSGGGDTQYF.

This clone has just a few counts. This sequence joins TRBV7-2 and TRBJ2-1; 8 bases map to TRBD1. After removal of 5 bases from V and 11 bases from J, the junction contained 5 bases not matched to a gene. CDR1 is SGHTA and CDR2 is FQGNSA in the germline V gene. The CDR3 length is 12 residues. This CDR3 reads CASSQTGGKQFF. CDR3 nucleotide sequence: TGTGCCAGCAGCCAAACAGGGGGTAAGCAGTTCTTC.

This chain joins TRBV2 and TRBJ1-6, with TRBD1 identical over 7 bases. V lost 6 bases, J lost 7 bases, and 9 bases stayed unmatched. Germline CDR1 is SNHLY and CDR2 is FYNNEI. CDR3 length: 15 residues. The chain's CDR3 is CASSRRTGVNSPLHF. The CDR3 DNA reads as TGTGCCAGCAGCAGAAGAACAGGGGTAAATTCACCCCTCCACTTT.

The rearrangement joins TRBV6-8 to TRBJ2-1; TRBD2 is a possible D gene (5 bases). Trimming took off 8 bases at V and 7 bases at J, with 12 bases between the two ends. Germline-derived CDR1 and CDR2 are MNHGY and SAAAGT. This CDR3 has 12 amino acids. The CDR3 here is CASHFTGNEQFF. The CDR3 region has the DNA TGTGCCAGCCATTTTACGGGGAATGAGCAGTTCTTC.

Written as DNA, the CDR3 is TGTGCCAGCAGACCGTCCTCAGGGACCCAGTACTTC. Amino acid sequence: CASRPSSGTQYF. The chain links TRBV12-3 or TRBV12-4 to TRBJ2-5; the D is unclear. The ends were cut back, 6 bases at V and 7 bases at J, with 12 bases in the middle. The CDR3 spans 12 residues.

This clone came up once. The chain joins TRBV6-5 to TRBJ1-4; a possible D gene is TRBD1 (5 bases). Trimming removed 6 bases at V and 0 bases at J, with 11 bases between. CDR1 MNHEY and CDR2 SVGAGI come from the germline V gene. The CDR3 is 15 amino acids. The CDR3 nucleotides are TGTGCCAGCAGGCGGGACCCAGCAACTAATGAAAAACTGTTTTTT. It is translated as CASRRDPATNEKLFF.

The J gene is TRBJ2-7, the V gene TRBV27; 10 nucleotides agree with TRBD2. Germline values: CDR1 MNHEY, CDR2 SMNVEV (reference sequence). V was pared by 5 bases and J by 5 bases, with 18 bases of the junction left unmatched. The CDR3 is 18 amino acids. CDR3 residues: CASSLKGSGTSAFHEQYF. CDR3 bases: TGTGCCAGCAGTCTGAAGGGGTCCGGGACTAGCGCTTTCCACGAGCAGTACTTC.

The J gene is TRBJ1-5, the V gene TRBV5-3, with TRBD1 identical over 9 bases. TRBV5-3 is recorded as an ORF, its role being uncertain. This CDR3 contains 15 residues. Unmatched junction bases numbered 8, after V lost 3 bases and J lost 7 bases. CDR3 nucleotide sequence: TGTGCCAGAAGCTCCGATTACAGGGGGCAGCAGCCCCAGCATTTT. Protein: CARSSDYRGQQPQHF.

The J gene is TRBJ1-1, the V gene TRBV12-3 or TRBV12-4; 8 nucleotides agree with TRBD1. This CDR3 has 13 residues. J gave up 5 bases and V 1 base, and 0 bases lay outside the gene matches. CDR3 coding DNA: TGTGCCAGCAGTTTAGACAGGGGGACTGAAGCTTTCTTT. Protein: CASSLDRGTEAFF.

This chain connects TRBV6-1 to TRBJ1-4; 9 nucleotides line up with TRBD1. Germline loops: CDR1 MNHNS, CDR2 SASEGT. The CDR3 is 15 residues long. V shed 3 bases and J 9 bases; nucleotides not matched to a gene: 8. The CDR3 reads CASSEEDRGSKKLFF. Here the CDR3 DNA reads TGTGCCAGCAGTGAGGAGGACAGGGGCAGCAAAAAACTGTTTTTT.

The chain carries TRBV11-2 and TRBJ1-3; 7 bases map to TRBD1. CDR1 is SGHAT and CDR2 is FQNNGV in the germline V gene. The V and J ends lost 4 bases and 2 bases, in that order; junction bases with no gene match: 2. This CDR3 has 14 amino acids. The CDR3: CASSSQGAGNTIYF. The CDR3 DNA reads TGTGCCAGCAGCTCCCAGGGGGCTGGAAACACCATATATTTT.

The chain employs TRBV4-1 and TRBJ2-5; D is undetermined. V was shortened by 0 bases and J by 5 bases, with 7 bases between the two germline ends. The CDR3 runs 13 residues. Germline loops: CDR1 MGHRA, CDR2 YSYEKL. CDR3 coding DNA: TGCGCCAGCAGCCAAGATATGGAGGAGACCCAGTACTTC. It codes for CASSQDMEETQYF.

This chain links TRBV19 with TRBJ2-1; D ambiguous. The V gene lost 5 bases and the J gene lost 0 bases, with 11 bases spanning the gap. CDR3 length equals 15 residues. Germline values: CDR1 LNHDA, CDR2 SQIVND (reference sequence). The CDR3 region has the DNA TGTGCCAGTAGTTTCTCTTCCCGCTCCTACAATGAGCAGTTCTTC. It yields the protein CASSFSSRSYNEQFF.

The V and J genes are TRBV12-3 or TRBV12-4 and TRBJ2-5, with a possible D match to TRBD1 (5 bases). This CDR3 has 13 amino acids. V was pared by 0 bases and J by 5 bases, with 7 bases between. The CDR3 DNA sequence: TGTGCCAGCAGTTTAGCAGGGGTCGAGACCCAGTACTTC. This codes for CASSLAGVETQYF.

Comments on this clone: The junction departs from germline at one end; a sequencing error may be responsible. The chain couples TRBV7-3 to TRBJ2-1, with 9 positions matching TRBD2. The CDR3 is made up of 16 amino acids. CDR1 and CDR2 from the germline V gene are SGHTA and FQGTGA. The CDR3 loop reads CASSAETSGRYNEQFF. The CDR3 DNA follows: TGCGCCAGCAGCGCCGAGACTAGCGGCCGTTACAATGAGCAGTTCTTC.

CDR3 coding DNA: TGCGCCAGCAGCCCCACACAGGGGTTACAAGAAAAACTGTTTTTT. Translating gives CASSPTQGLQEKLFF. The chain joins TRBV4-1 to TRBJ1-4; 7 nucleotides align to TRBD1. The CDR3 contains 15 residues. In germline, CDR1 is MGHRA, CDR2 YSYEKL. V shed 4 bases and J 8 bases; nucleotides not matched to a gene: 10.

This chain uses TRBV6-5 with TRBJ1-1; the D is unclear. The CDR3 is 15 amino acids. Germline lookup yields CDR1 MNHEY and CDR2 SVGAGI. V lost 3 bases and J lost 1, with 12 bases in between. CDR3 in amino acids: CASSYFGVPNTEAFF. As DNA, the CDR3 is TGTGCCAGCAGTTATTTCGGGGTCCCGAACACTGAAGCTTTCTTT.